This T cell receptor (beta chain) came from a study of patients and donors after allogeneic stem cell transplantation. Germline-derived CDR1 and CDR2 are ENHRY and SYGVKD. V lost 6 bases and J 10 bases, leaving 13 bases between the germline ends. The CDR3 loop spans 13 amino acids. TCRdb processed the RT-PCR reads anew with MiXCR; each CDR3 protein has one entry. Seen here are approximately 98,000 distinct CDR3 sequences, roughly 35% observed once, and the top ten hold roughly 27%. This chain links TRBV10-3 with TRBJ1-6, with a possible D match to TRBD1 (5 bases). Sequenced sample: blood, either unsorted or a sorted T cell fraction (not recorded which). The clonotype comes from a human donor who was either an allogeneic HSCT recipient or a stem cell or donor lymphocyte infusion donor (not recorded which). It is not recorded whose cells these are; they may come from a transplant donor. The chain's CDR3 is CAISVGGVSPLHF. CDR3 DNA: TGTGCCATCAGCGTGGGGGGGGTATCACCCCTCCACTTT.